Listed below are T cell receptor beta chains from one sample, sequenced in a study of T cell changes during pregnancy in multiple sclerosis. The assay was immunoSEQ multiplex PCR, and TCRdb's table has in-frame clones only and misses some. The sample contains around 69,000 clones, approximately 92% of which appear only once. Sequences were derived from peripheral blood, sampled in the third trimester of pregnancy. The receptors derive from a female donor in good health, enrolled as a control in a pregnancy study. The conserved cysteine and the conserved F or W are not part of the CDR3 here.

j_gene,v_gene,len,CDR3aa
TRBJ2-1,TRBV9,13,ASSVGGLLINEQF
TRBJ1-3,TRBV4-3,12,ASSQQGPGNTIY
TRBJ2-7,TRBV6-5,13,ASRRERGSSYEQY
TRBJ1-5,TRBV6-1,13,ASSVQGKNNQPQH
TRBJ2-1,TRBV7-3,12,ASSPGPTSNEQF
TRBJ1-5,TRBV18,15,ASSPLDRGRGNQPQH
TRBJ2-1,TRBV28,14,ASSLIPGQGANEQF
TRBJ1-2,TRBV28,11,ASSLGQNYGYT
TRBJ1-5,TRBV19,13,ASSMREGSGQPQH
TRBJ1-6,TRBV6-5,13,ASSYSDRYNSPLH
TRBJ1-1,TRBV19,12,ASSRGGPNTEAF
TRBJ2-5,TRBV5-4,13,ASSSQTSWGETQY
TRBJ2-5,TRBV6-6,14,ASSYSRTGNEETQY
TRBJ2-3,TRBV11-1,14,ASSPRLAGETDTQY
TRBJ1-4,TRBV23-1,13,ASSQHRGGYEKLF
TRBJ1-5,TRBV7-8,17,ASSPSWDRGRSGNQPQH
TRBJ2-7,TRBV11-3,12,ASSPGEGTYEQY
TRBJ1-2,TRBV12-5,13,ASGLVGPSNYGYT
TRBJ1-1,TRBV4-3,12,ASSRTTGNTEAF
TRBJ2-5,TRBV6-5,13,ASIMGQGLQETQY
TRBJ2-5,TRBV25-1,14,ASRGRDGGARETQY
TRBJ2-3,TRBV27,14,ASRKAPGGRTDTQY
TRBJ2-1,TRBV2,12,ASSVLGLANEQF
TRBJ2-7,TRBV7-6,12,ASSLGGPTWEQY
TRBJ2-2,TRBV7-2,12,ASSSQQGSQELF
TRBJ2-1,TRBV20-1,9,SVGTGFGKF
TRBJ2-3,TRBV25-1,13,ASSERTAPTDTQY
TRBJ1-1,TRBV10-3,13,AIRPRTGANTEAF
TRBJ1-1,TRBV7-3,11,ASSRTGDEKAF
TRBJ1-4,TRBV7-9,15,ASSLAFTGGQDEKLF
TRBJ2-7,TRBV28,13,ASSRGQGGFDEQY
TRBJ2-7,TRBV13,13,ASSWPGAGVGEQY
TRBJ2-5,TRBV13,15,ASSDYGTSGGPSTQY
TRBJ1-5,TRBV2,13,ASSEETGRNQPQH
TRBJ1-4,TRBV27,11,ATGQATNEKLF
TRBJ2-1,TRBV5-1,14,ASSLRPSGNYNEQF
TRBJ2-1,TRBV19,14,ASGTSGLAANNEQF
TRBJ1-6,TRBV30,11,AWSPGTVSPLH
TRBJ2-3,TRBV7-9,15,ASSAPLRQGLTDTQY
TRBJ2-2,TRBV9,16,ASSAGVKRGLNTGELF
TRBJ1-6,TRBV27,15,ASSFKSRDRANPPLH
TRBJ2-2,TRBV5-1,13,ASSILAGGSGELF
TRBJ2-7,TRBV7-6,13,ASSLGGSGGYEQY
TRBJ2-2,TRBV7-9,14,ASSLEGGQNTGELF
TRBJ2-2,TRBV7-3,14,ASSIQPTSLTGELF
TRBJ1-4,TRBV4-3,13,ASSQDRTGTEKLF
TRBJ2-7,TRBV13,11,ASSLGTVSEQY
TRBJ2-2,TRBV6-5,13,ASSWGPANTGELF
TRBJ1-1,TRBV5-1,11,ASSLAGYTEAF